A selection of T cell receptor beta chains follows, all from one sample in a study of stem cell transplantation in POMP-related autoinflammatory disease. Using immunoSEQ multiplex PCR, the repertoire was profiled, and TCRdb retains in-frame clones only, with some absent. The table has around 9,000 clones, approximately 85% seen once. The source was CD8+ T cells from PBMCs, collected after stem cell transplantation. These receptors came from a human patient with POMP-related autoinflammation and immune dysregulation (PRAID). Some T cells may be supplied by the graft donor. Both conserved end residues are trimmed from each CDR3. A D gene is named only where the DNA matches it firmly.

TRBV24-1,TRBJ1-5,TRBD1,ATTPGGGNQPQH
TRBV6-5,TRBJ2-2,NA,ASSYWQGNSGELF
TRBV5-6,TRBJ2-7,NA,ASSHTGDLTYEQY
TRBV11-2,TRBJ2-5,NA,ASSFSLEFQETQY
TRBV5-1,TRBJ2-3,NA,ASSLEGSRSTDTQY
TRBV28,TRBJ1-4,TRBD1,ASSPRWTGGEKLF
TRBV5-5,TRBJ2-3,NA,ASSFMGNALDTQY
TRBV13,TRBJ2-5,NA,ASSLAGRQETQY
TRBV6-5,TRBJ2-2,NA,ASSYVGGLAGELF
TRBV30,TRBJ2-1,NA,AWTRGVSFPATDEQF
TRBV6-6,TRBJ2-1,NA,ASSYGISGSYNEQF
TRBV11-2,TRBJ1-3,NA,ASSSFTGSSGNTIY
TRBV19,TRBJ1-6,NA,ASTDSSLNSPLH
TRBV2,TRBJ2-7,NA,ASSPGDGSYEQY
TRBV5-5,TRBJ1-1,NA,ASSFLVLTTNTEAF
TRBV28,TRBJ2-7,TRBD2,ASSPTSGRSEQY
TRBV19,TRBJ2-5,NA,ASSSFEDNQETQY
TRBV4-2,TRBJ2-7,NA,ASSQTESGEQY
TRBV19,TRBJ1-5,NA,ASRLSRNQPQH
TRBV19,TRBJ1-5,NA,ASSITDQPQH
TRBV5-4,TRBJ1-3,NA,ASSPSTPGPSGNTIY
TRBV6-6,TRBJ2-1,NA,ASSYSGNEQF
TRBV7-9,TRBJ2-7,TRBD1,ASSMPQGAGTYEQY
TRBV6-5,TRBJ1-3,NA,ASSYSSTQGNTIY
TRBV7-9,TRBJ2-5,TRBD1,ASSHTGTGGETQY
TRBV29-1,TRBJ2-3,NA,SVAVGRDTQY
TRBV6-5,TRBJ1-1,NA,ASSLTGTEAF
TRBV7-2,TRBJ2-1,NA,ASSLVGFYNEQF
TRBV12-3/TRBV12-4,TRBJ2-5,NA,ASSFGGETQY
TRBV28,TRBJ1-1,NA,ASSLRTVNTEAF
TRBV7-6,TRBJ2-5,TRBD2,ASSLLAGDETQY
TRBV10-3,TRBJ1-1,NA,AISEPTGLITMNTEAF
TRBV2,TRBJ1-5,TRBD1,ASSETGGGQPQH
TRBV27,TRBJ2-5,TRBD1,AKSNQTGDLFWYQETQY
TRBV11-2,TRBJ2-1,TRBD2,ASSGLAGQEAAEQF
TRBV7-9,TRBJ1-1,NA,ASSLERNTEAF
TRBV19,TRBJ2-7,TRBD2,ASSIGLAGSYEQY